Listed here are 2 T cell receptor beta chains from one sample, sequenced in a study of cytomegalovirus exposure and HLA in healthy donors. PCR primers comprised 60 Vbeta and 13 Jbeta primers. Data came from immunoSEQ multiplex PCR; TCRdb stores just in-frame clones and leaves some out. Here the sample spans around 92,000 clones, 60% to 75% being singletons. Specimen: PBMCs. The receptors stem from a female donor in good health and CMV-seropositive.

This chain's CDR3 is CASSQDPGDREYTF. CDR3 DNA: TGCGCCAGCAGCCAGGACCCGGGGGACAGGGAGTACACCTTC. V gene TRBV4-3 combines with J gene TRBJ1-2, with TRBD1 matching 9 bases. V lost 3 bases and J lost 11; bases outside the gene matches: 10. Germline V CDR1 and CDR2: LGHNA, YSLEER. The CDR3 has 14 amino acids.

V usage is TRBV13 and J usage is TRBJ2-7; maybe TRBD2 (6 bases). The CDR3 has 14 amino acids. V lost 1 base and J 3 bases, leaving 10 bases between the germline ends. Germline V CDR1 and CDR2: PRHDT, FYEKMQ (reference sequence). CDR3: CASSLAGEVYEQYF. In DNA, the CDR3 is TGTGCCAGCAGCTTAGCGGGAGAGGTCTACGAGCAGTACTTC.